One and the same sample provided the 6 T cell receptor beta chains below, sequenced in a study of T cell responses to AZD1222 COVID-19 vaccine. Sequencing was performed with immunoSEQ multiplex PCR; in TCRdb, only in-frame clones are kept and a portion is missing. The sample has about 110,000 clones, approximately 85% seen once. The starting material was peripheral blood, obtained on day 0 of AZD1222 vaccination. These receptors were taken from an adult in good health.

V gene TRBV7-9 combines with J gene TRBJ2-7, with D uncertain. Trimming removed 5 bases at V and 7 bases at J, with 9 bases between. The length of the CDR3 is 11 residues. Germline values: CDR1 SEHNR, CDR2 FQNEAQ (reference sequence). This CDR3 reads CASSPSEEQYF. CDR3 in DNA: TGTGCCAGCAGCCCATCGGAAGAGCAGTACTTC.

V and J are TRBV7-8 and TRBJ1-2; D may be TRBD1 (5 bases). CDR3 size: 14 residues. Germline V gives CDR1 SGHVS, CDR2 FQNEAQ. The V end lost 1 base, the J end lost 7 bases, and 13 bases lay between the germline ends. In nucleotides, the CDR3 is TGTGCCAGCAGCTTAGGTCCAGGGAGTAGTGGCTACACCTTC. Its translation: CASSLGPGSSGYTF.

J is TRBJ2-3 and V is TRBV6-4; no definite D call. CDR3 length: 13 amino acids. V lost 0 bases and J lost 10, with 11 bases in between. Germline V gene lookup returns CDR1 MRHNA and CDR2 SNTAGT. The CDR3 is CASSDSERSPQYF. The CDR3, as DNA: TGTGCCAGCAGTGACTCAGAAAGGTCGCCGCAGTATTTT.

This sequence joins TRBV9 and TRBJ1-3; weak D call: TRBD1 (6 bases). The CDR3 is made up of 16 amino acids. Germline lookup yields CDR1 SGDLS and CDR2 YYNGEE. V lost 4 bases, J lost 0 bases, and 14 bases lay in between. CDR3: CASSPMDRRSGNTIYF. CDR3 sequence (DNA): TGTGCCAGCAGCCCTATGGACAGACGCTCTGGAAACACCATATATTTT. The complete variable domain, with remaining parts taken from reference TRBV9 and TRBJ1-3, reads DSGVTQTPKHLITATGQRVTLRCSPRSGDLSVYWYQQSLDQGLQFLIQYYNGEERAKGNILERFSAQQFPDLHSELNLSSLELGDSALYFCASSPMDRRSGNTIYFGEGSWLTVV.

This clone was observed a handful of times. This chain connects TRBV10-3 to TRBJ1-2; D ambiguous. The V end was cut by 5 bases, the J end by 6 bases, with 16 bases between. CDR1 and CDR2 (germline): ENHRY, SYGVKD. This CDR3 has 14 residues. The CDR3 coding sequence is TGTGCCATCAGTAGCGTACGACCAGGCAATGGCTACACCTTC. As protein: CAISSVRPGNGYTF.

V gene TRBV23-1 combines with J gene TRBJ1-5; D is ambiguous. TRBV23-1 is labeled an ORF, and its function is uncertain. This CDR3 has 14 residues. Trimming cost V 6 bases and J 0 bases, with 9 bases left between them. This chain's CDR3 is CASRAENSNQPQHF. CDR3 nucleotide sequence: TGCGCCAGCAGGGCAGAAAATAGCAATCAGCCCCAGCATTTT.